A selection of T cell receptor beta chains follows, all from one sample in a study of blood T cells in healthy people across ages. TCRdb passed the 5' RACE reads through MiXCR, listing each CDR3 protein once. Of just over 1 million distinct CDR3 sequences detected, 35% to 55% appear once; the ten largest clones hold approximately 20%. Sequencing was done on a sample of blood. These TCRs come from a woman aged 55 to 70 in good health. Both conserved end residues are part of each CDR3. A D gene is named only where the DNA matches it firmly. Clone size is given for some rows only: seen once, a few or many times, or a class if the clone is expanded.

>TRBJ2-7|NA|TRBV27|NA
CASSAVRFSYEQYF
TGTGCCAGCAGTGCGGTCAGGTTTTCCTACGAGCAGTACTTC
>TRBJ2-7|NA|TRBV28|NA
CASSSTVTAYEQYF
TGTGCCAGCAGTTCCACAGTGACGGCGTACGAGCAGTACTTC
>TRBJ2-7|NA|TRBV7-9|NA
CASSLGWTPDSYEQYF
TGTGCCAGCAGCTTAGGTTGGACTCCGGACTCCTACGAGCAGTACTTC
>TRBJ2-5|NA|TRBV5-1|NA
CASSLGPAGKQETQYF
TGCGCCAGCAGCTTGGGCCCCGCAGGCAAACAAGAGACCCAGTACTTC
>TRBJ2-7|few|TRBV6-5|TRBD1
CASSYTGQGQYEQYF
TGTGCCAGCAGTTACACCGGACAGGGACAATACGAGCAGTACTTC
>TRBJ2-7|few|TRBV5-5|NA
CASSSVGVSYEQYF
TGTGCCAGCAGCTCCGTCGGGGTAAGCTACGAGCAGTACTTC
>TRBJ2-5|many|TRBV10-3|NA
CAISEEEGETQYF
TGTGCCATCAGTGAAGAGGAGGGAGAGACCCAGTACTTC
>TRBJ2-1|NA|TRBV24-1|TRBD2
CATSDLTTSGGYNEQFF
TGTGCCACCAGTGATTTGACGACTAGCGGGGGTTACAATGAGCAGTTCTTC
>TRBJ2-5|NA|TRBV6-5|TRBD1
CASSYSGQGQYF
TGTGCCAGCAGTTACTCAGGACAGGGACAGTACTTC
>TRBJ1-1|NA|TRBV5-6|NA
CASSRTSYTEAFF
TGTGCCAGCAGCCGGACATCTTACACTGAAGCTTTCTTT
>TRBJ2-1|NA|TRBV6-5|TRBD1
CASSFGQGANNEQFF
TGTGCCAGCAGTTTTGGACAGGGGGCGAACAATGAGCAGTTCTTC
>TRBJ2-3|NA|TRBV12-5|NA
CASGEQSLSTDTQYF
TGTGCTAGTGGAGAACAGAGTTTGAGCACAGATACGCAGTATTTT
>TRBJ2-7|few|TRBV6-5|TRBD1
CASSYSDRDYEQYF
TGTGCCAGCAGTTACTCCGACAGGGATTACGAGCAGTACTTC
>TRBJ2-1|NA|TRBV14|TRBD2
CASSQVLRSSGRAHEQFF
TGTGCCAGCAGCCAAGTCCTCAGGTCTAGCGGGAGGGCCCATGAGCAGTTCTTC
>TRBJ1-4|NA|TRBV6-5|NA
CASSYSPLGNEKLFF
TGTGCCAGCAGCTACTCCCCCCTAGGGAATGAAAAACTGTTTTTT
>TRBJ2-7|NA|TRBV20-1|NA
CSARAGSSTYEQYF
TGCAGTGCTAGGGCCGGGTCGTCAACCTACGAGCAGTACTTC
>TRBJ2-3|NA|TRBV20-1|NA
CSAMRGISTDTQYF
TGCAGTGCTATGAGGGGGATTAGCACAGATACGCAGTATTTT
>TRBJ2-3|NA|TRBV20-1|TRBD2
CSATVAGTADTQYF
TGCAGTGCTACAGTAGCGGGAACTGCGGATACGCAGTATTTT
>TRBJ2-7|few|TRBV28|NA
CASSLFRSTNEQYF
TGTGCCAGCAGTTTATTCCGGAGTACCAACGAGCAGTACTTC
>TRBJ2-7|few|TRBV2|TRBD1
CASRRQQGVAYEQYF
TGTGCCAGCAGACGCCAGCAGGGGGTTGCGTACGAGCAGTACTTC
>TRBJ2-1|few|TRBV11-2|NA
CASSPGSRIDEQFF
TGTGCCAGCAGCCCGGGATCAAGGATCGATGAGCAGTTCTTC
>TRBJ2-3|NA|TRBV3-1|NA
CACSQVGLFPQYF
TGTGCCTGCAGCCAAGTGGGGTTATTTCCGCAGTATTTT
>TRBJ1-2|NA|TRBV18|NA
CASSPLSTDSVYGYTF
TGTGCCAGCTCACCCCTCTCGACCGACTCCGTTTATGGCTACACCTTC
>TRBJ2-5|NA|TRBV20-1|TRBD2
CSGLARTSEYNEQYF
TGCAGTGGTCTAGCCCGGACTAGCGAGTACAATGAGCAGTACTTC
>TRBJ1-2|once|TRBV14|NA
CASSQLTGNYGYTF
TGTGCCAGCAGCCAACTAACAGGGAACTATGGCTACACCTTC
>TRBJ1-5|few|TRBV12-3/TRBV12-4|TRBD1
CASSVGGQPQHF
TGTGCCAGCAGCGTAGGGGGCCAGCCCCAGCATTTT
>TRBJ1-2|NA|TRBV19|NA
CASSLGLVGYGYTF
TGTGCCAGTAGTCTCGGCCTTGTGGGCTATGGCTACACCTTC